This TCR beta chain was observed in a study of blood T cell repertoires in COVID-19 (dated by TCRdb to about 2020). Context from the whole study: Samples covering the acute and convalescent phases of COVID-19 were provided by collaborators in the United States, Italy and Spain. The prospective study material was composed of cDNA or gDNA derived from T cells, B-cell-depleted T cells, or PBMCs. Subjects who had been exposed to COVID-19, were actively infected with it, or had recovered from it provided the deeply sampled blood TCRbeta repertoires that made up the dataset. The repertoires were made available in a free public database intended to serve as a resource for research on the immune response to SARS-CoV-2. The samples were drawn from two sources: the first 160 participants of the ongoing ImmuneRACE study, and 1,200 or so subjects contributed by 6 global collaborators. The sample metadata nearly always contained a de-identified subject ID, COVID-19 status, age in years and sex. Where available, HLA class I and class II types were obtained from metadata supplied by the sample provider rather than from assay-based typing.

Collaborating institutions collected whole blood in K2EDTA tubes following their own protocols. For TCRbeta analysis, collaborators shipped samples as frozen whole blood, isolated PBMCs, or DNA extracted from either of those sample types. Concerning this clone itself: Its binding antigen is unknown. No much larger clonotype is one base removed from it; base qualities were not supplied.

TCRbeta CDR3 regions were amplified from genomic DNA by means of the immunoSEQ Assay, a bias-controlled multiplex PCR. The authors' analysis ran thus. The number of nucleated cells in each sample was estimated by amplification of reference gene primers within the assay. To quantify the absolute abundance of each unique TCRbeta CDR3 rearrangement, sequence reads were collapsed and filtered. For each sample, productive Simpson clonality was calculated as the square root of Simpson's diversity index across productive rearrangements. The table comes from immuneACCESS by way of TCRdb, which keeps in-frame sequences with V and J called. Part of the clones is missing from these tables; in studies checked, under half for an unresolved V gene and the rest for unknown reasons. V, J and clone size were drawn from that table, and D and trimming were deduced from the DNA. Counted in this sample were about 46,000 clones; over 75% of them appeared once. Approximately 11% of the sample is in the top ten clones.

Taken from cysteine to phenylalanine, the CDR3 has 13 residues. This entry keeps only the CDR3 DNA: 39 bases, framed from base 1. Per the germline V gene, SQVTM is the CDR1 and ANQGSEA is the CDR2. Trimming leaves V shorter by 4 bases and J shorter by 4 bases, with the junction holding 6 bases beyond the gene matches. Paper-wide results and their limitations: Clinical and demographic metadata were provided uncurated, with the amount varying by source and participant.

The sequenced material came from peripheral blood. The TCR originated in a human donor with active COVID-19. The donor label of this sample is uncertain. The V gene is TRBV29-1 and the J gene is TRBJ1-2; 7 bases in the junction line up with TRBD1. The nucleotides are TGCAGCGTTGGAGGACAGGCTGGCTATGGCTACACCTTC. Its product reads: CSVGGQAGYGYTF.